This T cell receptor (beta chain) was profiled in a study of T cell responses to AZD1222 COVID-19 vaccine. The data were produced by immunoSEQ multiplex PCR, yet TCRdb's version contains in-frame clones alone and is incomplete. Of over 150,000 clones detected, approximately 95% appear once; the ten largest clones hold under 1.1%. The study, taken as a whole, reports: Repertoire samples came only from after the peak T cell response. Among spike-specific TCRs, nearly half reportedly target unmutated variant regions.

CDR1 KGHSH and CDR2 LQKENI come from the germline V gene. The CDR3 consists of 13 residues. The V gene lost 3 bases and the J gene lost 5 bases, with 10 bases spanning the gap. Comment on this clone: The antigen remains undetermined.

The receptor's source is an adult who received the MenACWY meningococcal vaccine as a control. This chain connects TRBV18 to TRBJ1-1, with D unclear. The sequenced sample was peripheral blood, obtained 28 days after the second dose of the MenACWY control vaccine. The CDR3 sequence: CASSPRKWTEAFF. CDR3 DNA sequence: TGTGCCAGCTCACCTCGTAAATGGACTGAAGCTTTCTTT.